What follows are 15 T cell receptor beta chains derived from one specimen sequenced in a study of post-analysis software for immune sequencing data. Study-wide results and limits: A handful of TRBV segments were significantly more frequent in patients than in controls. TRBV5-6, TRBV5-1 and TRBV20-1 were among these segments.

Libraries were made from TCR beta cDNA, and they carried unique molecular identifiers. TCRdb passed the PCR reads through MiXCR, listing each CDR3 protein once. The sample has 400,000 to 500,000 distinct CDR3 sequences; less than 40% are singletons. Antigens of these TCRs are unknown. The sequenced sample was blood. These receptors were taken from a girl aged 2-10 years with multiple sclerosis.

This clonotype appeared a few times. The V call is TRBV3-1, the J call TRBJ2-7, with 9 bases lining up with TRBD2. Germline lookup yields CDR1 LGHDT and CDR2 YNNKEL (reference sequence). Losses at the gene ends were 2 bases for V and 2 bases for J; bases not matched to a gene: 7. The CDR3 extends over 16 amino acids. The CDR3 DNA sequence: TGTGCCAGCAGCCAACACGGGACTAGCTTGGCCTACGAGCAGTACTTC. This translates into CASSQHGTSLAYEQYF.

The chain employs TRBV3-1 and TRBJ1-5; D is unclear. The V gene lost 2 bases and the J gene lost 5 bases, with 4 bases spanning the gap. The CDR3 spans 12 residues. Germline CDR1 LGHDT, CDR2 YNNKEL (reference sequence). This CDR3 reads CASSQNDQPQHF. The CDR3 bases are TGTGCCAGCAGCCAAAATGATCAGCCCCAGCATTTT. Using reference TRBV3-1 and TRBJ1-5 for the parts outside the CDR3, the full variable domain is DTAVSQTPKYLVTQMGNDKSIKCEQNLGHDTMYWYKQDSKKFLKIMFSYNNKELIINETVPNRFSPKSPDKAHLNLHINSLELGDSAVYFCASSQNDQPQHFGDGTRLSIL.

J is TRBJ1-5 and V is TRBV4-1, with D unresolved. The CDR3 has 14 amino acids. In germline, CDR1 is MGHRA, CDR2 YSYEKL. V lost 5 bases and J lost 0, with 8 bases in between. CDR3 sequence reads: CASSSGISNQPQHF. CDR3 bases: TGCGCCAGCAGCTCCGGGATTAGCAATCAGCCCCAGCATTTT.

The CDR3 reads CASSPSPSQETQYF. CDR3 in DNA: TGTGCCAGCAGCCCGTCGCCAAGCCAAGAGACCCAGTACTTC. This chain joins TRBV6-6 and TRBJ2-5; D is ambiguous. The V end lost 6 bases, the J end lost 1 base, and 12 bases lay between the germline ends. The CDR3 has 14 residues. Germline loops: CDR1 MNHNY, CDR2 SVGAGI (reference sequence).

The chain links TRBV6-5 to TRBJ1-2, with D perhaps TRBD1 (6 bases). The CDR3 runs to 13 residues. V lost 2 bases to trimming and J lost 8 bases, with 12 bases between them. Germline loops: CDR1 MNHEY, CDR2 SVGAGI. Here the CDR3 DNA reads TGTGCCAGCAGTTACGACAGGATGGGGGGCTACACCTTC. Amino acids: CASSYDRMGGYTF.

In this sample, this clonotype turned up once. The CDR3 loop reads CASSSRLAGVSHEQFF. The CDR3 DNA reads as TGCGCCAGCAGCTCCAGGCTAGCGGGAGTAAGTCATGAGCAGTTCTTC. The rearrangement links TRBV5-1 to TRBJ2-1, with 10 bases fitting TRBD2. The J segment lost 8 bases and the V segment lost 3 bases, leaving 11 bases of the junction unmatched. Germline assignment: CDR1 SGHRS and CDR2 YFSETQ. The CDR3 consists of 16 residues.

This chain links TRBV7-9 with TRBJ2-5; D might be TRBD1 (5 bases). With 7 bases removed from V and 9 bases from J, the gap between germline ends came to 15 bases. The CDR3 spans 12 residues. Germline CDR1 is SEHNR and CDR2 is FQNEAQ (reference sequence). The CDR3 DNA is TGTGCCAGCACCCAGGGAACTTTGGCCCAGTACTTC. Protein sequence: CASTQGTLAQYF.

The rearrangement links TRBV6-2 or TRBV6-3 to TRBJ1-5; perhaps TRBD1 as D (5 bases). Trimming removed 6 bases from V and 5 bases from J, with 17 bases in between. The CDR3 has 15 amino acids. Germline V gene lookup returns CDR1 MNHEY and CDR2 SVGEGT. The CDR3 DNA is TGTGCCAGCAGACAGGACGGTATATCGGATCAGCCCCAGCATTTT. This codes for CASRQDGISDQPQHF.

The chain is built from TRBV11-2 and TRBJ1-4; TRBD1 is a possible D gene (5 bases). This CDR3 region has 15 residues. Trimming left V 5 bases short and J 8 bases short, with 18 bases between. Germline V gives CDR1 SGHAT, CDR2 FQNNGV. Here the CDR3 DNA reads TGTGCCAGCAGCCTCATAGGAGACAGTGAGGAAAAACTGTTTTTT. It specifies CASSLIGDSEEKLFF.

The V call is TRBV4-1, the J call TRBJ1-6, with 9 bases aligning to TRBD1. The junction had 9 bases not matched to a gene; V was cut back by 2 bases and J by 10 bases. The CDR3 length is 16 residues. From germline, CDR1 is MGHRA and CDR2 YSYEKL. As DNA, the CDR3 is TGCGCCAGCAGCCAACTGAGGACAGGGGCTAGGTCACCCCTCCACTTT. Translating gives CASSQLRTGARSPLHF.

The chain has TRBV5-1 and TRBJ1-4; unclear D gene. The CDR3 is 13 residues long. V shed 8 bases and J shed 8 bases, with 16 bases lying between them. CDR1 and CDR2 from the germline V gene are SGHRS and YFSETQ. CDR3 coding DNA: TGCGCCAGTAGCCAGGAGTCTGGGGAAAAACTGTTTTTT. This translates into CASSQESGEKLFF.

The chain recombines TRBV20-1 with TRBJ1-2; 7 bases match TRBD1. The CDR3 loop spans 13 amino acids. The germline gives CDR1 DFQATT, CDR2 SNEGSKA (reference sequence). J lost 4 bases, V lost 6 bases, and 8 bases had no gene match. CDR3 DNA: TGCAGTGCACCGACAGGGATCGGCTATGGCTACACCTTC. Protein sequence: CSAPTGIGYGYTF.

The V call is TRBV10-3, the J call TRBJ2-7, with D perhaps being TRBD1 or TRBD2 (5 bases each). The germline V and J ends were trimmed by 3 bases and 3 bases, with 18 bases remaining between them. CDR1 and CDR2 from the germline V gene are ENHRY and SYGVKD. The CDR3 is 16 amino acids. CDR3 loop: CAISDPGQGPLYEQYF. CDR3 nucleotides: TGTGCCATCAGTGATCCCGGCCAGGGACCCCTCTACGAGCAGTACTTC.

This chain connects TRBV12-5 to TRBJ1-1; D is ambiguous. V was cut by 6 bases and J by 1 base, with 12 bases left in between. CDR3 size: 14 residues. Germline V gives CDR1 LGHNT, CDR2 FRNRAP. In nucleotides, the CDR3 is TGTGCTAGTGGCCCTGGAACCTCGAACACTGAAGCTTTCTTT. Protein product: CASGPGTSNTEAFF.

This clonotype has a handful of counts. The CDR3 sequence is CAFGYEQYF. The CDR3 DNA follows: TGTGCCTTCGGGTACGAGCAGTACTTC. V gene TRBV21-1 combines with J gene TRBJ2-7. TRBV21-1 is an annotated pseudogene. This CDR3 is built from 9 residues.